This TCR beta chain is from a study of cytotoxic CD8 clonotypes in ibrutinib-treated CLL (dated by TCRdb to the early 2020s). Some background on the complete study: The cohort was composed of under 12 relapsed/refractory and approximately 14 treatment-naive patients; IGHV unmutated status was identified in some 17 patients. Partial responses were observed in roughly 25 patients and complete responses in 2; after a median follow-up of roughly 72 months, remission was maintained in approximately 14 patients and progression was observed in about twelve. Samples at response were collected after a median of about twelve months of treatment, with a range of roughly 6 to 40 months. On average, each sample yielded about 250,000 productive templates and 94,082 productive rearrangements. Of the roughly 81 people in the trial, about two dozen had longitudinal samples available. Cryopreserved peripheral blood mononuclear cells were obtained before treatment, at response, and at either sustained remission or disease progression. Patients were still on ibrutinib when every remission and progressive disease sample was collected. What the authors observed across the whole study: At baseline, clonality was higher than in age-matched healthy donors and showed a strong correlation with circulating CD8+ T-cell counts. Lymph node repertoires were not examined, and the timing of sampling was not matched between patients in sustained remission and those whose disease progressed. Clonality increased at ibrutinib response, stayed stable in sustained remission, and fell back toward baseline at progression. Public clonotypes were rare and either shrank or stayed stable during treatment, and the rise in clonality at ibrutinib response reflected expansion of private clonotypes.

A MiSeq instrument was used for deep resolution sequencing, which targeted depths ranging from 1 in 1 million up to 1 in 200,000 T cells, with coverage averaging 10x for each clonotype. TCR beta libraries were generated with the immunoSEQ hsTCRB Kit. The authors processed their data as follows. ImmunoSEQ Data Assistant and ImmunoSEQ Analyzer were used for data analysis, and V, D and J genes were assigned according to IMGT definitions. Clonality, which ranges from 0 to 1, was calculated as one minus the normalized Shannon entropy of productive rearrangement frequencies. Only overrepresented clonotypes making up at least 0.05% of the repertoire of each patient were included in the public clonotype analysis. Thirteen age-matched healthy donor repertoires from immuneACCESS served as clonality controls. The clones in this table, taken by TCRdb from immuneACCESS, are in-frame only. Not every clone is retained; where verified, under half of the shortfall comes from an unresolved V gene, and the cause of the rest is unknown. V, J and clone size reflect that table, while D and trimming were determined from the DNA. The sample table contains tens of thousands of clones; only one count was recorded for around two thirds of them. The ten most abundant clones make up about 51% of the sample.

The time point label, read with the paper, signifies: progressive disease on ibrutinib. For TCR beta library preparation, around 2.2 micrograms of genomic DNA was extracted from cryopreserved PBMCs. Longitudinal blood samples from CLL patients receiving ibrutinib monotherapy were subjected to high-throughput TCR beta sequencing. The patients took part in an open-label, single-center phase 2 trial of ibrutinib monotherapy. As regards this clone: No antigen is known for it. The input lacks base qualities; no much larger clone sits a single base away.

The CDR3 spans 18 residues, from the cysteine through the phenylalanine. Only CDR3 DNA remains: 54 bases, in frame from the first base. V is cut back by 4 bases and J by 4 bases, with 17 bases in the junction unmatched. The germline V gene yields SGHAT for CDR1 and FQNNGV for CDR2. The input for sequencing was PBMCs, taken at disease progression, from a patient treated with ibrutinib. The chain was built from TRBV11-2 and TRBJ2-5; 8 bases in the middle match TRBD2. The receptor's source is a human donor with chronic lymphocytic leukemia. The CDR3 sequence is CASSSLGRESGRAETQYF. The bases read TGTGCCAGCAGCTCCCTCGGGAGGGAGTCAGGGAGAGCAGAGACCCAGTACTTC. This CDR3, with the reference TRBV11-2 and TRBJ2-5 proteins standing in past its ends, gives the full variable domain EAGVAQSPRYKIIEKRQSVAFWCNPISGHATLYWYQQILGQGPKLLIQFQNNGVVDDSQLPKDRFSAERLKGVDSTLKIQPAKLEDSAVYLCASSSLGRESGRAETQYFGPGTRLLVL.